This T cell receptor (beta chain) appears in the sequencing data of a study of early T cells in non-severe SARS-CoV-2 infection. Study as a whole: Unpaired chains resulted from sequencing bulk RNA of unsorted whole blood.

There are 15 residues in the CDR3. V lost 1 base to trimming and J lost 4 bases, with 12 bases between them. CDR1 is SGHDT and CDR2 is YYEEEE in the germline V gene. In its sample, this clonotype was seen many times. Individual cDNA molecules received unique molecular identifiers during library preparation. A single record per CDR3 protein comes from TCRdb applying MiXCR to the 5' RACE reads. Of about 84,000 distinct CDR3 sequences in the sample, 9.5% to 13% are singletons; the top ten hold about 2.6%. Sequencing used whole blood. The chain employs TRBV5-6 and TRBJ2-1; D call uncertain. The receptor was isolated from an adult who was a healthcare worker with PCR-confirmed SARS-CoV-2 infection or an uninfected control (not recorded which). CDR3 nucleotide sequence: TGTGCCAGCAGCTTGCCAGGAATTGGGTACAATGAGCAGTTCTTC. It is translated as CASSLPGIGYNEQFF.